This T cell receptor (beta chain) was sequenced in a study of blood T cell repertoires in COVID-19. Turning to the study itself: The origin of the acute and convalescent COVID-19 samples was the United States, Italy and Spain. PBMCs, B-cell-depleted T cells, or T cells provided the cDNA or gDNA that made up the material.

Germline V CDR1 and CDR2: DFQATT, SNEGSKA (reference sequence). V lost 3 bases and J 3 bases, leaving 9 bases between the germline ends. The CDR3 extends over 13 amino acids. As handled by the study authors: How many nucleated cells were present was estimated from reference gene primer amplification. The protocol was immunoSEQ multiplex PCR, while the TCRdb copy is restricted to in-frame clones and leaves out a portion. V and J calls and clone size are those listed in that table; D and trimming were worked out from the DNA. The sample shows 70,000 to 80,000 clones, around 85% of them seen only once. The clonotype originates from a woman of 80 years or more with active or convalescent COVID-19. The sample was peripheral blood. The V call is TRBV20-1, the J call TRBJ1-5, with D perhaps matching TRBD1 (5 bases). The CDR3 loop reads CSASQGANQPQHF. The CDR3 DNA sequence: TGCAGTGCTAGTCAAGGGGCCAATCAGCCCCAGCATTTT.